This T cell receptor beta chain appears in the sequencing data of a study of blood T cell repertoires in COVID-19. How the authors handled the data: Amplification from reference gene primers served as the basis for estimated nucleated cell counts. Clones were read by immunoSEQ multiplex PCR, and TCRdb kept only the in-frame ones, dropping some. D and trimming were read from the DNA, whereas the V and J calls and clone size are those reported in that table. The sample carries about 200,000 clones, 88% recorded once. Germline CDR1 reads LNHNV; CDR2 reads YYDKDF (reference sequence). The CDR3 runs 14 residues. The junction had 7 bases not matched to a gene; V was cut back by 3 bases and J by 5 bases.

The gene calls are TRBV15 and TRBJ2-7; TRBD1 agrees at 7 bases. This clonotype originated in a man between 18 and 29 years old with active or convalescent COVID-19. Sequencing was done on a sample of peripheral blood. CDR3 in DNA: TGTGCCACCAGCAGCCGAGGGGGCCGTGACGAGCAGTACTTC. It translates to CATSSRGGRDEQYF.